This TCR beta chain is from a study of blood T cell repertoires in COVID-19. Whole-study context: The cDNA or gDNA used as material had been derived from T cells, B-cell-depleted T cells, or PBMCs.

Sequenced by immunoSEQ multiplex PCR; TCRdb stores in-frame clones only, minus some. In the table there are about 150,000 clones, around three quarters of which are singletons. J gave up 1 base and V 6 bases, and 15 bases lay outside the gene matches. Germline loops: CDR1 LNHDA, CDR2 SQIVND (reference sequence). The CDR3 consists of 18 residues. This clone appeared a single time. Material: peripheral blood. The chain couples TRBV19 to TRBJ1-2; 9 bases align to TRBD1. This clonotype originated in an elderly man with acute or convalescent COVID-19. The CDR3 DNA follows: TGTGCCAGTAGACCATCCCGGGACAGGGCCCTATTTAACTATGGCTACACCTTC. Its protein product is CASRPSRDRALFNYGYTF.